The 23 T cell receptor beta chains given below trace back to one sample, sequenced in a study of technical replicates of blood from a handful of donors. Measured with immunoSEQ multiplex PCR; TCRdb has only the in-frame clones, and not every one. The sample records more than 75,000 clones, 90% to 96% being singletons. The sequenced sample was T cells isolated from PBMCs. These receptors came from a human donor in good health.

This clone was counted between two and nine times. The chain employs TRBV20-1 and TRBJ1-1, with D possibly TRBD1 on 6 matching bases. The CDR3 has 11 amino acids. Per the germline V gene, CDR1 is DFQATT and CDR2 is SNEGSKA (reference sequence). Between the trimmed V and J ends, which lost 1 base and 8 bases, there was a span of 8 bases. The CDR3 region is CSARVDSEAFF. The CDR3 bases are TGCAGTGCTAGAGTGGACAGCGAAGCTTTCTTT.

The CDR3 nucleotides are TGTGCCAGCAGCTTAGTGGACACCTGGGGTGGCTACACCTTC. Its translation is CASSLVDTWGGYTF. This chain links TRBV7-9 with TRBJ1-2, with D possibly being TRBD1 (5 bases). Per germline, CDR1 SEHNR and CDR2 FQNEAQ (reference sequence). Trimming removed 1 base at V and 7 bases at J, with 13 bases between. The CDR3 extends over 14 amino acids.

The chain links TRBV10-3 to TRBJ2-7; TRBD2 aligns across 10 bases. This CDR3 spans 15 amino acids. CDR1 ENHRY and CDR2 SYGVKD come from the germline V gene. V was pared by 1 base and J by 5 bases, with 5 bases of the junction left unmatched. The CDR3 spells CAISELTSGTDEQYF. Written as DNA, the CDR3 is TGTGCCATCAGTGAGTTAACTAGCGGGACTGACGAGCAGTACTTC.

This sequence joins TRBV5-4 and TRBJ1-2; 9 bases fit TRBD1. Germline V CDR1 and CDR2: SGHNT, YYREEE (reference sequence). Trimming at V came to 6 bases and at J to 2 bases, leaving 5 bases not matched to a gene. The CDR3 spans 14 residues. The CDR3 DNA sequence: TGTGCCAGCATCCCCGGGACAGGGAACTATGGCTACACCTTC. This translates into CASIPGTGNYGYTF.

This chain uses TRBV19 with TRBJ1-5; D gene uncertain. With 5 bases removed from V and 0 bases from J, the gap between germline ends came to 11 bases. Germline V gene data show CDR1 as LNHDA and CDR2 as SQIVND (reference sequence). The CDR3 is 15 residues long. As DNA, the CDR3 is TGTGCCAGTAGTTACAGTTATTCTAGCAATCAGCCCCAGCATTTT. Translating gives CASSYSYSSNQPQHF.

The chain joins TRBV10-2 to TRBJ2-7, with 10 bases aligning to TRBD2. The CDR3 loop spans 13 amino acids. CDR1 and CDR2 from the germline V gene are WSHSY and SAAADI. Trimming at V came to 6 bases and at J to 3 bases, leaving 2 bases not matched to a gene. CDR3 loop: CASSPSGGYEQYF. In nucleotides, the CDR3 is TGCGCCAGCAGCCCTAGCGGGGGCTACGAGCAGTACTTC.

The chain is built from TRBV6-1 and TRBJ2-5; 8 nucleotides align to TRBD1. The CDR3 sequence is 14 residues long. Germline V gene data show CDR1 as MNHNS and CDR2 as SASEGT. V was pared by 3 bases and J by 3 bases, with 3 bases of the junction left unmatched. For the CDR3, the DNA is TGTGCCAGCAGTGACATACAGGGGGAAGAGACCCAGTACTTC. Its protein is CASSDIQGEETQYF.

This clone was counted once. The CDR3 bases are TGTGCCAGCAGTGACCCGGGACTAGCGGGCCCCGAGGCCTACGAGCAGTACTTC. Its protein is CASSDPGLAGPEAYEQYF. V and J are TRBV6-1 and TRBJ2-7; 12 bases agree with TRBD2. V was pared by 3 bases and J by 2 bases, with 11 bases of the junction left unmatched. Germline assignment: CDR1 MNHNS and CDR2 SASEGT. This CDR3 is 18 amino acids long.

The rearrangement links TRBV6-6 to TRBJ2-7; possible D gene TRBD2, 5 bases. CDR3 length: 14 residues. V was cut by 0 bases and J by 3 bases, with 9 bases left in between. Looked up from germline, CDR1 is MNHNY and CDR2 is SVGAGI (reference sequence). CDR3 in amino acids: CASSYSTDYYEQYF. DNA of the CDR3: TGTGCCAGCAGTTACTCAACAGACTACTACGAGCAGTACTTC.

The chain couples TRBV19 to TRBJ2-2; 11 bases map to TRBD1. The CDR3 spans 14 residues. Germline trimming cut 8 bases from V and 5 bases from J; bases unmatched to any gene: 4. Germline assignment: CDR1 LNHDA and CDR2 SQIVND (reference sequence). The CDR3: CASSGQGVTGELFF. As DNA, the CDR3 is TGTGCCAGTTCGGGACAGGGGGTGACCGGGGAGCTGTTTTTT.

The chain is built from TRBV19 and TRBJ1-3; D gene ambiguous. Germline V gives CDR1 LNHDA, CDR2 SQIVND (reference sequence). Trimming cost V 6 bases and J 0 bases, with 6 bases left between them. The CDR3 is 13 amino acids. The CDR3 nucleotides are TGTGCCAGTAGCGAGGCCTCTGGAAACACCATATATTTT. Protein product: CASSEASGNTIYF.

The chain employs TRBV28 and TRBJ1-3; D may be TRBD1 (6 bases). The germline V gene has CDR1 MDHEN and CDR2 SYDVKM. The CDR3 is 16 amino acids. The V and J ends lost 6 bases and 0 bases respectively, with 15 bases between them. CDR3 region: CASSRNRALSGNTIYF. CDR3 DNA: TGTGCCAGCAGCCGCAACAGGGCCCTCTCTGGAAACACCATATATTTT.

As DNA, the CDR3 is TGTGCCAGTAGTATTCCAGGGGTGGACAATGAGCAGTTCTTC. It encodes CASSIPGVDNEQFF. The chain employs TRBV19 and TRBJ2-1; maybe TRBD1 (6 bases). Germline values: CDR1 LNHDA, CDR2 SQIVND (reference sequence). This CDR3 is 14 amino acids long. V was shortened by 3 bases and J by 5 bases, with 11 bases between the two germline ends.

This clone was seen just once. This chain's CDR3 is CASSMTGYLETQYF. The CDR3 bases are TGTGCCAGCAGCATGACAGGGTATTTGGAGACCCAGTACTTC. The chain uses TRBV11-1 and TRBJ2-5; 7 nucleotides agree with TRBD1. Trimming at V came to 5 bases and at J to 5 bases, leaving 8 bases not matched to a gene. This CDR3 is 14 amino acids long. Germline V CDR1 and CDR2: SGHAT, FQDESV (reference sequence).

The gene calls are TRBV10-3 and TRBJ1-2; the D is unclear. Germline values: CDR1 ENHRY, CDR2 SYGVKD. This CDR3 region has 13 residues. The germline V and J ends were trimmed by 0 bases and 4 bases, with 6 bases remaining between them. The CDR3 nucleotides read TGTGCCATCAGTGAGTCGCACAGCTATGGCTACACCTTC. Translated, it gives CAISESHSYGYTF.

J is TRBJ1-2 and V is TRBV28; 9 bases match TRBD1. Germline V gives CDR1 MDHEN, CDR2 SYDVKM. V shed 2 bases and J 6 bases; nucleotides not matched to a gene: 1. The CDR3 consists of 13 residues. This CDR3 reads CASSLGTGNGYTF. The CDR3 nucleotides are TGTGCCAGCAGTTTAGGGACAGGGAATGGCTACACCTTC.

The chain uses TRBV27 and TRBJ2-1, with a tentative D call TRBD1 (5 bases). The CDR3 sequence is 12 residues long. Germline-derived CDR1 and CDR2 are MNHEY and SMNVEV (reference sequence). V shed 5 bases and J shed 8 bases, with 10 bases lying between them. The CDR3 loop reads CASSPQGYEQFF. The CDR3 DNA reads TGTGCCAGCAGTCCCCAGGGCTATGAGCAGTTCTTC.

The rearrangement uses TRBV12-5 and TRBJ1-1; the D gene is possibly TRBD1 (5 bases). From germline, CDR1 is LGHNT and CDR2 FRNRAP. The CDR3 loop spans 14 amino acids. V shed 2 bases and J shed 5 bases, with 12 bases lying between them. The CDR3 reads CASGLTDGGTEAFF. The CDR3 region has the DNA TGTGCTAGTGGTTTGACCGACGGGGGGACTGAAGCTTTCTTT.

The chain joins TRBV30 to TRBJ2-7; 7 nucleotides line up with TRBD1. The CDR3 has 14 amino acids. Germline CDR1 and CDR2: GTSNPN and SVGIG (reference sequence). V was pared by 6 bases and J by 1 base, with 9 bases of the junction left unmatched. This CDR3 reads CACQGQTRSYEQYF. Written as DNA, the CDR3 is TGTGCCTGCCAGGGACAGACACGTTCCTACGAGCAGTACTTC. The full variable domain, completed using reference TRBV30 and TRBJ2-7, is SQTIHQWPATLVQPVGSPLSLECTVEGTSNPNLYWYRQAAGRGLQLLFYSVGIGQISSEVPQNLSASRPQDRQFILSSKKLLLSDSGFYLCACQGQTRSYEQYFGPGTRLTVT.

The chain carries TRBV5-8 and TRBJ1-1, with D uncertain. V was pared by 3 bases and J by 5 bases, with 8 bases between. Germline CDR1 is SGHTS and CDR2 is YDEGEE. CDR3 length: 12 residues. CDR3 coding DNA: TGTGCCAGCAGCTCAATGACAACTGAAGCTTTCTTT. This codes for CASSSMTTEAFF.

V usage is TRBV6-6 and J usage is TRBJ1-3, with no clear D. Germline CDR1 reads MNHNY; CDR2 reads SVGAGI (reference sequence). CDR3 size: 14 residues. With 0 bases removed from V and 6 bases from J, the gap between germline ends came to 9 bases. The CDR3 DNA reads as TGTGCCAGCAGTTACTCAACTCTGCAAAACACCATATATTTT. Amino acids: CASSYSTLQNTIYF.

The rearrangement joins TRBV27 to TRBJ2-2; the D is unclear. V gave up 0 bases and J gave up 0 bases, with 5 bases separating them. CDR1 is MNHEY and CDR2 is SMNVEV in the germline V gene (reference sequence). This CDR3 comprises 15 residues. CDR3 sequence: CASSLSLTNTGELFF. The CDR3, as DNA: TGTGCCAGCAGTTTATCCCTTACGAACACCGGGGAGCTGTTTTTT.

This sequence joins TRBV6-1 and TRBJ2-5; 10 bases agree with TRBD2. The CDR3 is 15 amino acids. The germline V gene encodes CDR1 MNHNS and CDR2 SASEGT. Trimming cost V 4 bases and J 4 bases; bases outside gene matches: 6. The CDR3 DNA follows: TGTGCCAGCAGTGGTAATAGCGGGAGGCGAGAGACCCAGTACTTC. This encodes CASSGNSGRRETQYF.